The entry that follows covers one T cell receptor beta chain sequence. This entry comes from a study of T cells in localized non-small cell lung cancer. TCRdb's copy holds only in-frame clones and misses some; the assay was immunoSEQ multiplex PCR. The sample records fewer than 100,000 clones, 75% to 85% being singletons. Germline CDR1 reads SEHNR; CDR2 reads FQNEAQ (reference sequence). This CDR3 has 16 residues. V was pared by 4 bases and J by 8 bases, with 23 bases between. V and J are TRBV7-9 and TRBJ1-2; possibly TRBD1 for D (6 bases). The receptor comes from an older female donor with stage I lung adenocarcinoma. The source was peripheral blood, collected before any cancer treatment. This CDR3 is CASSSMTLGGAHGYTF. The CDR3 DNA is TGTGCCAGCAGCTCAATGACTCTTGGGGGGGCGCACGGCTACACCTTC.